This T cell receptor beta chain was recorded in a study of cytomegalovirus exposure and HLA in healthy donors. The PCR was carried out with 60 Vbeta primers and 13 Jbeta primers. Only in-frame clones appear in the TCRdb table, and some are missing; sequencing was by immunoSEQ multiplex PCR. The sample holds 110,000 or so clones, around 80% seen once. This receptor was obtained from a man aged 30 to 45 in good health and CMV-seronegative. Sequencing used PBMCs.

CDR3 DNA: TGTGCCAGCAGCGTGACACTCGCGGGTCACAATGAGCAGTTCTTC. It translates to CASSVTLAGHNEQFF. This chain links TRBV9 with TRBJ2-1, with D maybe TRBD2 (5 bases). V lost 2 bases to trimming and J lost 5 bases, with 14 bases between them. The CDR3 has 15 amino acids. The germline V gene has CDR1 SGDLS and CDR2 YYNGEE.